Each of the 9 T cell receptor beta chains below was sequenced from the same sample in a study of blood T cell repertoires in COVID-19. Libraries were prepared by immunoSEQ multiplex PCR; TCRdb keeps only in-frame clonotypes and omits some of them. Of about 310,000 clones listed, around 90% were seen once; the top ten hold around 2.1%. The sequencing input was peripheral blood. The receptor set was obtained from a man between 18 and 35 years old with active or convalescent COVID-19.

This sequence joins TRBV19 and TRBJ1-5; D ambiguous. The CDR3 has 14 amino acids. Trimming shortened V by 6 bases and J by 4 bases, and 13 bases separated the two germline ends. Germline V gene lookup returns CDR1 LNHDA and CDR2 SQIVND (reference sequence). CDR3 sequence: CASRNFPANQPQHF. The CDR3 DNA sequence: TGTGCCAGTAGGAATTTTCCAGCGAATCAGCCCCAGCATTTT.

The chain uses TRBV9 and TRBJ2-3; 7 bases agree with TRBD2. This CDR3 spans 15 amino acids. V was clipped by 2 bases and J by 2 bases; unmatched bases: 5. Germline V lookup: CDR1 SGDLS, CDR2 YYNGEE. The CDR3 region has the DNA TGTGCCAGCAGCGTGTCTAGCGGAACCACAGATACGCAGTATTTT. Translated, it gives CASSVSSGTTDTQYF.

The rearrangement links TRBV24-1 to TRBJ1-4, with TRBD1 matching over 10 bases. With V trimmed by 4 bases and J by 7 bases, 5 bases remained unmatched. CDR1 and CDR2 from the germline V gene are KGHDR and SFDVKD. There are 15 residues in the CDR3. Here the CDR3 DNA reads TGTGCCACCAGTGACCGGACAGGGGGTGGTGAAAAACTGTTTTTT. Translation gives CATSDRTGGGEKLFF.

This clone has a handful of counts. This chain connects TRBV19 to TRBJ2-7; 8 nucleotides line up with TRBD2. The CDR3 totals 14 residues. Germline CDR1 reads LNHDA; CDR2 reads SQIVND (reference sequence). Losses at the gene ends were 5 bases for V and 2 bases for J; bases not matched to a gene: 5. CDR3 DNA sequence: TGTGCCAGTAGTGCGGGAGGAAGCACCTACGAGCAGTACTTC. This sequence encodes CASSAGGSTYEQYF.

The chain couples TRBV6-2 or TRBV6-3 to TRBJ2-1, with no clear D. This CDR3 has 14 amino acids. From germline, CDR1 is MNHEY and CDR2 SVGEGT. V was shortened by 5 bases and J by 5 bases, with 13 bases between the two germline ends. The DNA of the CDR3 is TGTGCCAGCAGTCCCCGGCGCCGGGACAATGAGCAGTTCTTC. Amino acids: CASSPRRRDNEQFF.

The V call is TRBV29-1, the J call TRBJ1-3, with D maybe TRBD1 (5 bases). Germline lookup yields CDR1 SQVTM and CDR2 ANQGSEA. Trimming took 3 bases from V and 4 from J, leaving 10 bases between them. The CDR3 length is 13 residues. The CDR3 reads CSVEVTVGNTIYF. The CDR3 nucleotides read TGCAGCGTTGAGGTGACAGTCGGAAACACCATATATTTT.

The chain joins TRBV5-1 to TRBJ2-3, with D possibly being TRBD1 (5 bases). Germline lookup yields CDR1 SGHRS and CDR2 YFSETQ. The CDR3 covers 15 residues. Trimming shortened V by 0 bases and J by 0 bases, and 8 bases separated the two germline ends. The CDR3 loop reads CASSLVTGSTDTQYF. The DNA of the CDR3 is TGCGCCAGCAGCTTGGTAACAGGCAGCACAGATACGCAGTATTTT.

This clone was detected once. The chain couples TRBV5-1 to TRBJ2-7, with 10 bases that match TRBD2. Germline lookup yields CDR1 SGHRS and CDR2 YFSETQ. Trimming at V came to 1 base and at J to 5 bases, leaving 15 bases not matched to a gene. This CDR3 comprises 18 residues. CDR3 DNA: TGCGCCAGCAGCTTGTTTCTAGCGGGAGCAGACGGGGTGGACGAGCAGTACTTC. Protein: CASSLFLAGADGVDEQYF.

The V call is TRBV29-1, the J call TRBJ1-2; 8 nucleotides agree with TRBD1. The germline V gene has CDR1 SQVTM and CDR2 ANQGSEA. The CDR3 consists of 17 residues. J was trimmed by 4 bases and V by 4 bases; bases with no gene match: 17. Written as DNA, the CDR3 is TGCAGCGTTGCAGACCAGGGGGCCTCAAAGACCTCCTATGGCTACACCTTC. It specifies CSVADQGASKTSYGYTF.